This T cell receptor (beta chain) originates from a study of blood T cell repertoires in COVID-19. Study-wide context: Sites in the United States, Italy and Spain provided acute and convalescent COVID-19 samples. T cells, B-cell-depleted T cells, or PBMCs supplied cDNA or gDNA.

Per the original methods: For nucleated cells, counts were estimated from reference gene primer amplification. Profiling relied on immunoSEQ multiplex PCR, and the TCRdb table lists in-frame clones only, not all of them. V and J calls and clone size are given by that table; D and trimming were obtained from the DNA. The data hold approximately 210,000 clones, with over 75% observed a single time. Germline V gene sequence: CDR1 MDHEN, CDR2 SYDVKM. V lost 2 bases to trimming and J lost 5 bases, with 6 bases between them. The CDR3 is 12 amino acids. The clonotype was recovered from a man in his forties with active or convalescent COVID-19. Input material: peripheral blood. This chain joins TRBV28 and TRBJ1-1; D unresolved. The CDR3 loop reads CASSLTRTEAFF. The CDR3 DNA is TGTGCCAGCAGTTTAACGAGGACTGAAGCTTTCTTT.